The 29 T cell receptor beta chains below were found in one sample sequenced in a study of blood T cell repertoires in COVID-19. Data came from immunoSEQ multiplex PCR; TCRdb stores just in-frame clones and leaves some out. Of about 460,000 clones in the sample, around nine tenths are singletons; the top ten hold roughly 8%. Sequencing used PBMCs or T cells enriched from blood (not recorded which). These receptors originate from an older woman who had recovered from COVID-19.

V gene TRBV18 combines with J gene TRBJ1-2; D perhaps matches TRBD1 (6 bases). Per germline, CDR1 KGHSH and CDR2 LQKENI. The CDR3 has 18 residues. The V and J ends lost 3 bases and 0 bases respectively, with 20 bases between them. The CDR3 spells CASSPSTPQGLANYGYTF. The CDR3 DNA reads as TGTGCCAGCTCACCGTCTACTCCACAGGGATTAGCTAACTATGGCTACACCTTC.

The chain links TRBV10-3 to TRBJ2-1, with D tentatively TRBD2 (6 bases). The germline CDR1 and CDR2 sequences are ENHRY and SYGVKD. V was pared by 11 bases and J by 3 bases, with 17 bases between. The CDR3 is 14 residues long. This CDR3 reads CALRAGLLYNEQFF. The CDR3 DNA reads as TGTGCCTTGCGGGCGGGACTCCTCTACAATGAGCAGTTCTTC.

This chain uses TRBV5-6 with TRBJ2-7; 8 nucleotides align to TRBD2. V trimming: 3 bases; J trimming: 3 bases; junction bases outside the gene matches: 5. The CDR3 extends over 14 amino acids. Germline-derived CDR1 and CDR2 are SGHDT and YYEEEE. CDR3 protein: CASSWGTSIYEQYF. Here the CDR3 DNA reads TGTGCCAGCAGCTGGGGGACTAGTATCTACGAGCAGTACTTC.

This chain uses TRBV2 with TRBJ1-1; D possibly corresponds to TRBD1 (5 bases). V was trimmed by 6 bases and J by 0 bases, leaving 8 bases between them. This CDR3 spans 13 amino acids. CDR1 is SNHLY and CDR2 is FYNNEI in the germline V gene. CDR3 in DNA: TGTGCCAGCAGGCGGGGGATGAACACTGAAGCTTTCTTT. Translating gives CASRRGMNTEAFF.

The chain links TRBV4-1 to TRBJ1-2; D not resolved. From germline, CDR1 is MGHRA and CDR2 YSYEKL. V shed 4 bases and J shed 0 bases, with 12 bases lying between them. The CDR3 covers 15 residues. The CDR3 nucleotides read TGCGCCAGCAGCCTAGGAGAGGATTCTAACTATGGCTACACCTTC. It is translated as CASSLGEDSNYGYTF.

Remarks on this clone: The sample contains more than one DNA sequence encoding this CDR3. The chain uses TRBV2 and TRBJ1-5; tentative D call: TRBD1 (6 bases). Germline CDR1 SNHLY, CDR2 FYNNEI. V was shortened by 5 bases and J by 0 bases, with 8 bases between the two germline ends. CDR3 size: 14 residues. The CDR3 DNA is TGTGCCAGCAGTCGGGACAATAGCAATCAGCCCCAGCATTTT. It encodes CASSRDNSNQPQHF.

This chain joins TRBV2 and TRBJ1-3; D might be TRBD1 (5 bases). CDR1 is SNHLY, CDR2 FYNNEI, per germline. This CDR3 comprises 15 residues. Trimming shortened V by 7 bases and J by 0 bases, and 13 bases separated the two germline ends. Written as DNA, the CDR3 is TGTGCCAGCAATGGGCAGGGCCCCTCTGGAAACACCATATATTTT. Translated: CASNGQGPSGNTIYF.

This clone was seen just once. The chain has TRBV9 and TRBJ1-1, with D possibly TRBD1 on 6 matching bases. This CDR3 has 15 amino acids. Germline V gene data show CDR1 as SGDLS and CDR2 as YYNGEE. The V end was cut by 1 base, the J end by 5 bases, with 15 bases between. The CDR3, as DNA: TGTGCCAGCAGCGTACAAGAGGGGGTTGGAACTGAAGCTTTCTTT. Protein sequence: CASSVQEGVGTEAFF.

V gene TRBV7-5 combines with J gene TRBJ2-1; the table's D call of TRBD1 was not tested on the DNA. TRBV7-5 is a pseudogene segment. The CDR3 is 18 amino acids. CDR3 sequence reads: CARSYVSAQGPQPNEQFF. For the CDR3, the DNA is TGTGCCAGAAGCTATGTCTCCGCACAGGGACCTCAGCCAAATGAGCAGTTCTTC.

The V gene is TRBV9, the J gene TRBJ2-5, with 7 bases aligning to TRBD1. The CDR3 loop spans 15 amino acids. The trim removed 6 bases at V and 5 bases at J, leaving 13 bases unmatched. CDR1 SGDLS and CDR2 YYNGEE come from the germline V gene. The CDR3 sequence: CASNSGEGAGETQYF. The CDR3 coding sequence is TGTGCCAGCAACTCGGGCGAGGGGGCCGGGGAGACCCAGTACTTC.

The chain combines TRBV25-1 with TRBJ2-5; 8 positions match TRBD2. V shed 8 bases, J shed 2 bases, and the junction held 10 bases outside the gene matches. The CDR3 spans 15 residues. Germline V gene sequence: CDR1 MGHDK, CDR2 SYGVNS. The CDR3 is CASGRGASGQETQYF. The CDR3 DNA reads as TGTGCCAGCGGCCGGGGGGCTAGCGGGCAAGAGACCCAGTACTTC.

In this sample, this clone turned up once. The chain has TRBV24-1 and TRBJ1-6, with D uncertain. The CDR3 extends over 13 amino acids. V was trimmed by 4 bases and J by 3 bases, leaving 3 bases between them. Germline values: CDR1 KGHDR, CDR2 SFDVKD. CDR3 in DNA: TGTGCCACCAGTGACTTCTATAATTCACCCCTCCACTTT. Translating gives CATSDFYNSPLHF.

The V and J genes are TRBV12-5 and TRBJ2-3; 9 bases fit TRBD2. Germline assignment: CDR1 LGHNT and CDR2 FRNRAP. The length of the CDR3 is 15 residues. The CDR3 sequence is CADGEAGGRPDTQYF. The DNA of the CDR3 is TGTGCCGATGGTGAAGCGGGGGGCCGGCCAGATACGCAGTATTTT.

The rearrangement uses TRBV12-5 and TRBJ1-1, with D unclear. V was trimmed by 7 bases and J by 8 bases, leaving 20 bases between them. Germline CDR1 and CDR2: LGHNT and FRNRAP. The CDR3 runs to 14 residues. CDR3 protein: CASADSLLEAEAFF. Here the CDR3 DNA reads TGTGCTAGTGCCGATAGTCTACTTGAAGCGGAAGCTTTCTTT.

The rearrangement uses TRBV28 and TRBJ2-2; no reliable D call. Germline V gives CDR1 MDHEN, CDR2 SYDVKM. There are 14 residues in the CDR3. Trimming left V 4 bases short and J 3 bases short, with 9 bases between. DNA of the CDR3: TGTGCCAGCAGTTCCCGAGGTCACACCGGGGAGCTGTTTTTT. This codes for CASSSRGHTGELFF.

The chain has TRBV6-5 and TRBJ1-2, with 7 bases fitting TRBD1. Germline CDR1 MNHEY, CDR2 SVGAGI. The junction had 6 bases not matched to a gene; V was cut back by 3 bases and J by 5 bases. The length of the CDR3 is 14 residues. CDR3 amino acids: CASSYAQGVYGYTF. The DNA for the CDR3 is TGTGCCAGCAGTTATGCGCAGGGGGTATATGGCTACACCTTC.

The chain has TRBV3-1 (or the pseudogene TRBV3-2) and TRBJ1-1; D is undetermined. The CDR3 covers 15 residues. Looked up from germline, CDR1 is LGHDT and CDR2 is YNNKEL (reference sequence). Trimming left V 0 bases short and J 6 bases short, with 14 bases between. CDR3 sequence reads: CASSQDSGSYAEAFF. CDR3 in DNA: TGTGCCAGCAGCCAAGATTCAGGTAGTTACGCTGAAGCTTTCTTT.

The gene calls are TRBV6-5 and TRBJ1-4, with 7 bases aligning to TRBD1. The J segment lost 0 bases and the V segment lost 2 bases, leaving 3 bases of the junction unmatched. CDR1 and CDR2 (germline): MNHEY, SVGAGI. This CDR3 comprises 16 residues. In DNA form, the CDR3 reads TGTGCCAGCAGTTACGGCGACAGGGCAACTAATGAAAAACTGTTTTTT. As protein: CASSYGDRATNEKLFF.

This clone came up a few times. The CDR3: CASSHKQVNFYNEQFF. CDR3 DNA: TGTGCCAGCAGCCACAAACAGGTCAACTTCTACAATGAGCAGTTCTTC. The V and J genes are TRBV3-1 (or the pseudogene TRBV3-2) and TRBJ2-1, with a weak D call TRBD1 (5 bases). The CDR3 sequence is 16 residues long. Germline V gene sequence: CDR1 LGHDT, CDR2 YNNKEL (reference sequence). The V and J ends lost 3 bases and 3 bases respectively, with 15 bases between them.

As to this clone: Other nucleotide sequences from this sample produce the same CDR3. This chain uses TRBV5-4 with TRBJ2-7, with 10 nucleotides matching TRBD1. The CDR3 has 14 amino acids. V gave up 3 bases and J gave up 4 bases; unmatched junction bases: 4. Germline assignment: CDR1 SGHNT and CDR2 YYREEE (reference sequence). CDR3: CASSSGQGFYEQYF. The DNA for the CDR3 is TGTGCCAGCAGCTCGGGACAGGGGTTTTACGAGCAGTACTTC.

V is TRBV2 and J is TRBJ1-4; 7 nucleotides match TRBD1. The junction had 6 bases not matched to a gene; V was cut back by 4 bases and J by 10 bases. CDR3 length equals 13 residues. Germline V gene sequence: CDR1 SNHLY, CDR2 FYNNEI. The CDR3 region has the DNA TGTGCCAGCAGTGCGACAGGGCAGGGAAAACTGTTTTTT. Translation: CASSATGQGKLFF.

The rearrangement joins TRBV4-1 to TRBJ1-2; perhaps TRBD1 as D (6 bases). Trimming pared 5 bases from V and 1 base from J, leaving 14 bases between. CDR1 is MGHRA and CDR2 is YSYEKL in the germline V gene. CDR3 length: 15 residues. CDR3 in DNA: TGCGCCAGCAGCTCACCCGGGACACTTAACTATGGCTACACCTTC. It is translated as CASSSPGTLNYGYTF.

The chain has TRBV3-1 (or the pseudogene TRBV3-2) and TRBJ1-1, with TRBD1 matching 7 bases. The CDR3 runs to 15 residues. Losses at the gene ends were 4 bases for V and 3 bases for J; bases not matched to a gene: 8. The germline CDR1 and CDR2 sequences are LGHDT and YNNKEL (reference sequence). In nucleotides, the CDR3 is TGTGCCAGCAGCCCTATGACAGGGTTGGACACTGAAGCTTTCTTT. Its translation is CASSPMTGLDTEAFF.

J is TRBJ2-5 and V is TRBV5-1; D possibly corresponds to TRBD2 (7 bases). V lost 2 bases and J lost 1, with 9 bases in between. This CDR3 has 14 residues. CDR1 is SGHRS, CDR2 YFSETQ, per germline. CDR3 bases: TGCGCCAGCAGCTTCGCGGGGGCCCAAGAGACCCAGTACTTC. Protein sequence: CASSFAGAQETQYF.

The chain employs TRBV2 and TRBJ2-1; D is perhaps TRBD1 (6 bases). The V and J ends lost 5 bases and 10 bases respectively, with 12 bases between them. Germline V CDR1 and CDR2: SNHLY, FYNNEI. This CDR3 has 12 residues. The CDR3 bases are TGTGCCAGCAGTACGACAGGAAGCGAGCAGTTCTTC. Its translation: CASSTTGSEQFF.

This chain uses TRBV19 with TRBJ1-4; no clear D gene. In germline, CDR1 is LNHDA, CDR2 SQIVND (reference sequence). Trimming took off 3 bases at V and 6 bases at J, with 14 bases between the two ends. The CDR3 loop spans 15 amino acids. In DNA form, the CDR3 reads TGTGCCAGTAGTATTAGTAGCCAGCCCTATGAAAAACTGTTTTTT. Encoded protein: CASSISSQPYEKLFF. Looking up the rest from reference TRBV19 and TRBJ1-4 gives the full variable domain: DGGITQSPKYLFRKEGQNVTLSCEQNLNHDAMYWYRQDPGQGLRLIYYSQIVNDFQKGDIAEGYSVSREKKESFPLTVTSAQKNPTAFYLCASSISSQPYEKLFFGSGTQLSVL.

The rearrangement uses TRBV28 and TRBJ2-7; 12 positions match TRBD2. V dropped 10 bases and J dropped 3; count of bases not matched to a gene: 4. This CDR3 has 13 residues. Germline lookup yields CDR1 MDHEN and CDR2 SYDVKM. The CDR3, as DNA: TGTGCCACCAGGACTAGCGGGATCTACGAGCAGTACTTC. This gives the protein CATRTSGIYEQYF.

The rearrangement joins TRBV4-1 to TRBJ2-3; D might be TRBD2 (7 bases). Trimming stripped 3 bases from V and 5 bases from J, with 27 bases between. The CDR3 covers 19 residues. Germline-derived CDR1 and CDR2 are MGHRA and YSYEKL. The CDR3 DNA reads TGCGCCAGCAGCCACCTACCAGGTACGGGGGGCTCAGCAGGAGATACGCAGTATTTT. It codes for CASSHLPGTGGSAGDTQYF.

V and J are TRBV10-3 and TRBJ2-6; D may be TRBD2 (5 bases). Germline V gene data show CDR1 as ENHRY and CDR2 as SYGVKD. The CDR3 extends over 17 amino acids. V gave up 4 bases and J gave up 0 bases, with 13 bases separating them. The CDR3 here is CAISAARTASGANVLTF. CDR3 sequence (DNA): TGTGCCATCAGTGCGGCCAGGACTGCCTCTGGGGCCAACGTCCTGACTTTC.